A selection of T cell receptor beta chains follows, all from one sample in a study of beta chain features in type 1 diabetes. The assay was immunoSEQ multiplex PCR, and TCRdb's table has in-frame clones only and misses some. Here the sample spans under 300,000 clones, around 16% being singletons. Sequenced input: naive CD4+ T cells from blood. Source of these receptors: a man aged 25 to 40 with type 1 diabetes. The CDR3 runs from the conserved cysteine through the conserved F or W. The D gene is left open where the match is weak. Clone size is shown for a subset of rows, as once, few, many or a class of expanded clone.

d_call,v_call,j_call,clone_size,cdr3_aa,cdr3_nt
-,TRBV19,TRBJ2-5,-,CASIGWSEETQYF,TGTGCCAGTATTGGCTGGTCAGAAGAGACCCAGTACTTC
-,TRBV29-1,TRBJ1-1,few,CSVALTENTEAFF,TGCAGCGTGGCACTGACAGAGAACACTGAAGCTTTCTTT
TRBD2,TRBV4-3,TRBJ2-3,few,CASSQVTWTSGSTDTQYF,TGCGCCAGCAGCCAAGTGACCTGGACTAGCGGGAGCACAGATACGCAGTATTTT
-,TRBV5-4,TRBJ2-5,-,CASSLQQTQYF,TGTGCCAGCAGCTTGCAGCAGACCCAGTACTTC
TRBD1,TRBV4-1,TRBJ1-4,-,CASSQVGTGSEKLFF,TGCGCCAGCAGCCAAGTAGGGACAGGCAGCGAAAAACTGTTTTTT
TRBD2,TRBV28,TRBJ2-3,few,CASSPTSGRGDTQYF,TGTGCCAGCAGTCCCACTAGCGGGAGAGGAGATACGCAGTATTTT
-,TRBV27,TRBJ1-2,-,CASSFRGQGNGYTF,TGTGCCAGCAGTTTTCGGGGGCAGGGGAACGGCTACACCTTC
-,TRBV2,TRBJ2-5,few,CASSEAGKETQYF,TGTGCCAGCAGTGAGGCAGGGAAAGAGACCCAGTACTTC
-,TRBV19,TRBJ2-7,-,CASRRQLSSYEQYF,TGTGCCAGTAGGCGACAGCTGAGCTCCTACGAGCAGTACTTC
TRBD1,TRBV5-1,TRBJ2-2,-,CASSPLTGDTGELFF,TGCGCCAGCAGCCCCTTGACAGGGGACACCGGGGAGCTGTTTTTT
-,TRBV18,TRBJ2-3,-,CASSPTQGTDTQYF,TGTGCCAGCTCACCTACGCAGGGGACAGATACGCAGTATTTT
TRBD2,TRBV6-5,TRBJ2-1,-,CASSSTSGSLFF,TGTGCCAGCAGCTCGACTAGCGGGAGCTTGTTCTTC
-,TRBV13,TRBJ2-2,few,CASSSNPGTTGELFF,TGTGCCAGCAGCTCCAATCCGGGAACAACCGGGGAGCTGTTTTTT
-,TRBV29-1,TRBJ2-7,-,CSVRGTYEQYF,TGCAGCGTTCGGGGGACCTACGAGCAGTACTTC
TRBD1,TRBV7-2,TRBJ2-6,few,CASSLGQGAAGANVLTF,TGTGCCAGCAGCCTCGGACAGGGGGCTGCGGGGGCCAACGTCCTGACTTTC
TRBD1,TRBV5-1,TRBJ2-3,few,CASSLQGPDTQYF,TGCGCCAGCAGCTTACAGGGGCCAGATACGCAGTATTTT
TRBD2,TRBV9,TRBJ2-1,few,CASSVVASGSGRNEQFF,TGTGCCAGCAGCGTAGTGGCTAGCGGGAGTGGTAGAAATGAGCAGTTCTTC
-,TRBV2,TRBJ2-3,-,CASSETRLDTQYF,TGTGCCAGCAGTGAGACTAGATTGGATACGCAGTATTTT
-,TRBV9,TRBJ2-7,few,CASSIGLPGHFEQYF,TGTGCCAGCAGCATCGGACTTCCCGGGCACTTCGAGCAGTACTTC
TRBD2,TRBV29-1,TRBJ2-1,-,CSVRAGGPSNEQFF,TGCAGCGTAAGAGCGGGAGGGCCCTCTAATGAGCAGTTCTTC
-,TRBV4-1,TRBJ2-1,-,CASSLRADYNEQFF,TGCGCCAGCAGCCTCCGGGCGGATTACAATGAGCAGTTCTTC
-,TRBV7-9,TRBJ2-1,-,CASSMQVPTYNEQFF,TGTGCCAGCAGCATGCAAGTCCCTACCTACAATGAGCAGTTCTTC
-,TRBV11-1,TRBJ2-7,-,CASSFLTAYEQYF,TGTGCCAGCAGCTTTTTAACAGCCTACGAGCAGTACTTC
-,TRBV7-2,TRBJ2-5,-,CASSLMGTQETQYF,TGTGCCAGCAGCTTAATGGGGACCCAAGAGACCCAGTACTTC
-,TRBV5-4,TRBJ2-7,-,CASSDTGPREQYF,TGTGCCAGCTCCGACACAGGTCCAAGGGAGCAGTACTTC
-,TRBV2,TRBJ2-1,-,CASSPATAGDNEQFF,TGTGCCAGCAGCCCAGCAACGGCAGGTGACAATGAGCAGTTCTTC
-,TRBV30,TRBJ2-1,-,CAWSGSGFEQFF,TGTGCCTGGAGTGGCTCGGGTTTTGAGCAGTTCTTC
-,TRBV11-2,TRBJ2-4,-,CASSSLSGPLAKNIQYF,TGTGCCAGCAGCTCCCTTTCAGGACCATTAGCCAAAAACATTCAGTACTTC
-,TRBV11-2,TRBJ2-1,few,CASSLELVSPEQFF,TGTGCCAGCAGCTTAGAACTAGTATCACCTGAGCAGTTCTTC
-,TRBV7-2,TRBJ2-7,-,CASSLAGQTSEQYF,TGTGCCAGCAGCTTAGCTGGCCAAACGAGCGAGCAGTACTTC
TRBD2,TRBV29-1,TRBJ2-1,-,CSVARTSGSIDEQFF,TGCAGCGTTGCCCGGACTAGCGGGAGTATCGATGAGCAGTTCTTC
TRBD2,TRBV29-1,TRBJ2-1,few,CSSLAGYYNEQFF,TGCAGCTCTCTAGCGGGCTACTACAATGAGCAGTTCTTC
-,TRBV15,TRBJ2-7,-,CATSRDREAGYEQYF,TGTGCCACCAGCAGAGATCGTGAGGCGGGTTACGAGCAGTACTTC
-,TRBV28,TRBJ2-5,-,CASSLRTVGETQYF,TGTGCCAGCAGTTTAAGAACCGTGGGCGAGACCCAGTACTTC
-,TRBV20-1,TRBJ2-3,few,CSASYGTTQYF,TGCAGTGCTTCTTACGGGACAACGCAGTATTTT
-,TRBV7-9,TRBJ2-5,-,CASSTPNLRGTQYF,TGTGCCAGCAGCACCCCGAACCTTCGAGGGACCCAGTACTTC
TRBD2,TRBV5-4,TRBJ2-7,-,CASSPVPPTSGRTYEQYF,TGTGCCAGCAGCCCGGTCCCACCTACTAGCGGGAGGACGTACGAGCAGTACTTC
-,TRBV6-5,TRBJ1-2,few,CASSYSFGREDGYTF,TGTGCCAGCAGTTACTCCTTTGGCAGGGAGGACGGCTACACCTTC
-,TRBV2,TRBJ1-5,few,CASSAVVSNQPQHF,TGTGCCAGCAGTGCTGTAGTTAGCAATCAGCCCCAGCATTTT
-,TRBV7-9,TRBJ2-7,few,CASSLTPGNYEQYF,TGTGCCAGCAGCTTGACGCCGGGGAACTACGAGCAGTACTTC